The TCR beta chain under discussion was sequenced for a study of blood T cells in healthy people across ages. Study at large: Per two T cells, about one barcoded beta molecule was captured through template switching.

Sample-barcoded 5' priming and a J-beta primer mix drove a second PCR of about 7 to 11 cycles. One entry per CDR3 protein, called by TCRdb with MiXCR from the 5' RACE reads. The sample includes around 990,000 distinct CDR3 sequences, roughly 24% seen only once; the top ten take approximately 0.79%. This clonotype came up a few times. The CDR3 runs 16 residues. Per the germline V gene, CDR1 is MDHEN and CDR2 is SYDVKM. With 5 bases clipped from V and 4 bases from J, the junction kept 13 bases outside the gene matches. The authors isolated at least 7 million PBMCs per sample. A further study also used this sample, focusing on T cells of mothers and their children.

The chain has TRBV28 and TRBJ2-5, with TRBD2 matching 7 bases. The sequence came from a girl aged 2-10 years in good health. The material sequenced was blood. The CDR3 DNA sequence: TGTGCCAGCAGTCCAGGGAGCGGGGAGCACTTAGAGACCCAGTACTTC. It is translated as CASSPGSGEHLETQYF.